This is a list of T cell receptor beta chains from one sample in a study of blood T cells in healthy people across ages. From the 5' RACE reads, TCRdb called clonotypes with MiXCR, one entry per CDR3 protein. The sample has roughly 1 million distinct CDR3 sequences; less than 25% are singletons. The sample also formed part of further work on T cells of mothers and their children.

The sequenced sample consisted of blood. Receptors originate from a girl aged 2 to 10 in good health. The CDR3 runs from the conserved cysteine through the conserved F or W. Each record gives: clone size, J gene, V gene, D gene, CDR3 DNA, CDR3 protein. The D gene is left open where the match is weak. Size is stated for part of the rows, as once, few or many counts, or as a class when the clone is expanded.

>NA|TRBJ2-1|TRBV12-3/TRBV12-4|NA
TGTGCCAGCAGCCTTGCGGGGCCGGTGGTGCTCTTC
CASSLAGPVVLF
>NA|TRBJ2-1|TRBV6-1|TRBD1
TGTGCCAGCAGTGAGGCGCGGACAGGGGTTGGGGAGCAGTTCTTC
CASSEARTGVGEQFF
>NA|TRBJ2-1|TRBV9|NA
TGTGCCAACAGCGCGACTAGAATCGCCTACAATGAGCAGTTCTTC
CANSATRIAYNEQFF
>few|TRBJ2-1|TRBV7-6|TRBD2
TGTGCCAGCGGACTAGCGGGGGGGGATGAGCAGTTCTTC
CASGLAGGDEQFF
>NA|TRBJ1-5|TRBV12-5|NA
TGTGCTAGTGGGTGGGACAGCAATCAGCCCCAGCATTTT
CASGWDSNQPQHF
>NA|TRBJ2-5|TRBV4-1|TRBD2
TGCGCCAGCAGCCAGAGGCCTTGGGGTTTAGCGGGAGAGCAAGAGACCCAGTACTTC
CASSQRPWGLAGEQETQYF
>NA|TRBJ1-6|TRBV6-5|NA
TGTGCCAGCGGACGAGGGGTCGATTCACCCCTCCACTTT
CASGRGVDSPLHF
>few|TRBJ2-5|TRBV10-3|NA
TGTGCCATCTCGGCGGGGGCCGAAGAGACCCAGTACTTC
CAISAGAEETQYF
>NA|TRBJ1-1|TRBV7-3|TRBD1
TGTGCCAGCAGCTATACAGGGGGAGGGACTGAAGCTTTCTTT
CASSYTGGGTEAFF
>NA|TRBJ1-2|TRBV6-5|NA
TGTGCCAGCGCTAGGGAGAGCTATGACTACACCTTC
CASARESYDYTF
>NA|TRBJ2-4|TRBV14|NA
TGTGCCAGCAGCCAAAAGGTCCGTGCCAAAAACATTCAGTACTTC
CASSQKVRAKNIQYF
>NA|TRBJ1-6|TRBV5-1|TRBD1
TGCGCCAGCAGCTTGGAAGGGGGCCTAATAAATTCACCCCTCCACTTT
CASSLEGGLINSPLHF
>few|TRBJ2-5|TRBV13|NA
TGTGCCAGCAGCTTAGAATCCAGGGGAGGGGAGACCCAGTACTTC
CASSLESRGGETQYF
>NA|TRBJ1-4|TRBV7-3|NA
TGTGCCAGCAGCCTCCGATCAGGGGACGAAAAACTGTTTTTT
CASSLRSGDEKLFF
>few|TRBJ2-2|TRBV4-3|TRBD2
TGCGCCAGCAGCCAAGATTTCCTAGCGGATACCGGGGAGCTGTTTTTT
CASSQDFLADTGELFF
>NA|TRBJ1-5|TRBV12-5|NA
TGTGCTAGTGGTTTGTCCCTGACTCAGCCCCAGCATTTT
CASGLSLTQPQHF
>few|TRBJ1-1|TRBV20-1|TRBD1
TGCAGTGTCCCGGACAGGTCGAACACTGAAGCTTTCTTT
CSVPDRSNTEAFF
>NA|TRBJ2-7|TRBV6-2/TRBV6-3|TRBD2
TGTGCCAGCAGTCTCTATCGATGGACTAGCGGGAGTGACGAGCAGTACTTC
CASSLYRWTSGSDEQYF
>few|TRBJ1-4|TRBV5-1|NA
TGCGCCAGCAGGCTTGAGGGATCCAGAAATGAAAAACTGTTTTTT
CASRLEGSRNEKLFF
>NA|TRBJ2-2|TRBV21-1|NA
TGTGCCAGCAGCAGGTCGAGGGGAGGGAATGGGCCCGGGGAGCTGTTTTTT
CASSRSRGGNGPGELFF
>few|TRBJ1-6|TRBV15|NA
TGTGCCACCAGCGGACCTAGGAAGGGCTATTCACCCCTCCACTTT
CATSGPRKGYSPLHF
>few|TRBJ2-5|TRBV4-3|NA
TGCGCCAGCAGCCAAACCGGCGGACTGAGGACCCAGTACTTC
CASSQTGGLRTQYF
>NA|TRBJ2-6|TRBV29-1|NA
TGCAGCGTTGTCGGGGCCAACGTCCTGACTTTC
CSVVGANVLTF
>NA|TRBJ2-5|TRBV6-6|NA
TGTGCCAGCAGTTACTCCAGTCCGGGTCAAGAGACCCAGTACTTC
CASSYSSPGQETQYF
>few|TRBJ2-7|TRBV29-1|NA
TGCAGCGTTTGTCCGGGAGAAGGAGGCGAGCAGTACTTC
CSVCPGEGGEQYF
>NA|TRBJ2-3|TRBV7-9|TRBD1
TGTGCCAGCACCAATGGGGACAGTGACACAGATACGCAGTATTTT
CASTNGDSDTDTQYF
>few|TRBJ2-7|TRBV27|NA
TGTGCCAGCAGTTTATCTGGGGCAGGGTGGTACGAGCAGTACTTC
CASSLSGAGWYEQYF
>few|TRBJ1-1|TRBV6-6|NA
TGTGCCAGCAGTTACTCGAGTGTCGCGGAAGAAGCTTTCTTT
CASSYSSVAEEAFF
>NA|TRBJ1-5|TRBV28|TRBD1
TGTGCCAGCAGTTTATGGGGACAGGGGATAAATCAGCCCCAGCATTTT
CASSLWGQGINQPQHF
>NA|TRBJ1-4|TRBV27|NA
TGTGCCAGCAGTTTGCAATTTGGGCTTGGTGAAAAACTGTTTTTT
CASSLQFGLGEKLFF